A single T cell receptor (beta chain) is shown here with its context. Its cognate antigen has yet to be identified. Per-base qualities were not stored, and no clone one base away is much larger. This record comes from a study of blood T cell repertoires in COVID-19 (TCRdb year 2020). With respect to the entire study: Collaborator samples came from the United States, Italy and Spain and covered acute and convalescent phases of COVID-19. The samples were drawn from two sources: the first 160 participants of the ongoing ImmuneRACE study, and fewer than 1,500 subjects contributed by 6 global collaborators. The repertoires were made available in a free public database intended to serve as a resource for research on the immune response to SARS-CoV-2. Where available, HLA class I and class II types were obtained from metadata supplied by the sample provider rather than from assay-based typing. Subjects who had been exposed to COVID-19, were actively infected with it, or had recovered from it provided the deeply sampled blood TCRbeta repertoires that made up the dataset. Sample metadata almost always included a de-identified subject ID, COVID-19 status, age in years and sex. The material from the prospective study consisted of cDNA or gDNA derived from T cells, B-cell-depleted T cells, or PBMCs.

The immunoSEQ Assay, a bias-controlled multiplex PCR, was used to amplify TCRbeta CDR3 regions from genomic DNA. Concerning the study's data processing: The number of nucleated cells in each sample was estimated from the amplification of reference gene primers within the assay. To quantify the absolute abundance of each unique TCRbeta CDR3 rearrangement, sequence reads were collapsed and filtered. For each sample, productive Simpson clonality was calculated as the square root of Simpson's diversity index over productive rearrangements. TCRdb provides this immuneACCESS table in a form limited to in-frame rearrangements. Some clones are lacking; in checked studies, under half of them reflect an unresolved V gene, and why the rest are absent is not known. D and trimming come from the DNA, and the V and J calls and clone size come from that table. The sample contains about 270,000 clones, approximately 84% of them found a single time. The top ten constitute 1.4% to 1.5% of the sample.

General conclusions and limits of the study: Clinical and demographic metadata were provided uncurated, with the amount varying by source and participant.

The CDR3 runs 13 amino acids, cysteine and phenylalanine included. Of all the DNA, just the CDR3 is kept, 39 bases in frame from base 1. V is shortened by 1 base, J by 5 bases, and the region joining them spans 6 bases. One collaborating source in Seattle enrolled patients during active infection and followed them longitudinally through the course of disease. Whole blood was collected in K2EDTA tubes by collaborating institutions according to the institutions' own protocols. Collaborator samples were shipped for TCRbeta analysis as frozen whole blood, isolated PBMCs, or DNA extracted from either sample type.

This receptor was taken from a human donor with COVID-19, enrolled during active disease. The donor label of this sample is uncertain. What was sequenced was peripheral blood. The chain was built from TRBV12-3 or TRBV12-4 and TRBJ1-5, with no D gene named confidently. This receptor has the CDR3 CASSLGGDQPQHF. In nucleotide form, the sequence is TGTGCCAGCAGTTTAGGAGGAGATCAGCCCCAGCATTTT.